This paragraph covers one T cell receptor (beta chain) sequence. This CDR3 is 12 amino acids long. Germline assignment: CDR1 LGHNT and CDR2 FRNRAP. V shed 2 bases and J shed 8 bases, with 9 bases lying between them. This entry belongs to a study of blood T cell repertoires in COVID-19. Sequencing was performed with immunoSEQ multiplex PCR; in TCRdb, only in-frame clones are kept and a portion is missing. The sample yields about 120,000 clones, over 60% seen once. This TCR was sampled from a man between 65 and 80 years old with acute or convalescent COVID-19. This sequence joins TRBV12-5 and TRBJ1-2, with D uncertain. Material: peripheral blood. For the CDR3, the DNA is TGTGCTAGTGGTTTGTGGGCCCGGGGCTACACCTTC. This gives the protein CASGLWARGYTF.